These T cell receptor beta chains were read from a single sample in a study of blood T cells in healthy people across ages. MiXCR was run by TCRdb on the 5' RACE reads, yielding one entry per CDR3 protein. This sample has some 790,000 distinct CDR3 sequences, with 25% to 30% found just once. Input material: blood. The source is a woman older than 75 in good health. Each CDR3 is given with its conserved first and last residue. The D gene is left open where the match is weak. Size is stated for part of the rows, as once, few or many counts, or as a class when the clone is expanded.

J: TRBJ2-1
V: TRBV20-1
D: NA
size: NA
DNA: TGCAGTGCCGGGAGGTCCGGGACAGGTAGAGGCGAACAGTTCTTC
CDR3: CSAGRSGTGRGEQFF

J: TRBJ1-2
V: TRBV6-4
D: NA
size: NA
DNA: TGTGCCAGCAGAGGCTCAGGACAGTATGGCTACACCTTC
CDR3: CASRGSGQYGYTF

J: TRBJ2-1
V: TRBV27
D: NA
size: few
DNA: TGTGCCAGCAGTTCGACCCTGCTCGGGACGAATGAGCAGTTCTTC
CDR3: CASSSTLLGTNEQFF

J: TRBJ1-1
V: TRBV11-2
D: NA
size: NA
DNA: TGTGCCAGCAGCTTAGACGCACCCTTAGCTTTCTTT
CDR3: CASSLDAPLAFF

J: TRBJ1-2
V: TRBV6-1
D: NA
size: NA
DNA: TGTGCCAGCAGGGATCAGGGGAGTTGGTATGGCTACACCTTC
CDR3: CASRDQGSWYGYTF

J: TRBJ1-6
V: TRBV20-1
D: NA
size: many
DNA: TGCAGTGCTAGCGGCTCACCCCTCCACTTT
CDR3: CSASGSPLHF

J: TRBJ2-1
V: TRBV3-1
D: TRBD1
size: many
DNA: TGTGCCAGCAGCCAAGTTGGGACAGGCTCAAATGAGCAGTTCTTC
CDR3: CASSQVGTGSNEQFF

J: TRBJ2-7
V: TRBV6-5
D: TRBD1
size: many
DNA: TGTGCCAGCAGCCGTGACAGGGGAGGACTCGAGCAGTACTTC
CDR3: CASSRDRGGLEQYF

J: TRBJ2-1
V: TRBV12-3/TRBV12-4
D: NA
size: many
DNA: TGTGCCAGCAGTCGGACACTAAGCTCCTACAATGAGCAGTTCTTC
CDR3: CASSRTLSSYNEQFF

J: TRBJ2-3
V: TRBV7-2
D: NA
size: many
DNA: TGTGCCAGCAGACTCACAGAGACTCCAGATACGCAGTATTTT
CDR3: CASRLTETPDTQYF

J: TRBJ2-3
V: TRBV7-2
D: NA
size: NA
DNA: TGTGCCAGCAGCCCGAGGACTTCGTTCACAGATACGCAGTATTTT
CDR3: CASSPRTSFTDTQYF

J: TRBJ2-4
V: TRBV3-1
D: NA
size: NA
DNA: TGTGCCAGCAGCCAAGATTTGGTAGCCGAGGGAAACATTCAGTACTTC
CDR3: CASSQDLVAEGNIQYF

J: TRBJ1-1
V: TRBV30
D: TRBD1
size: NA
DNA: TGTGCCTGGAGTGTCCAGACAGGGGGGCTGAGCACTGAAGCTTTCTTT
CDR3: CAWSVQTGGLSTEAFF

J: TRBJ1-1
V: TRBV18
D: NA
size: NA
DNA: TGTGCCAGCTCATTACAGGATCTGGTTACTGAAGCTTTCTTT
CDR3: CASSLQDLVTEAFF

J: TRBJ1-2
V: TRBV5-1
D: NA
size: many
DNA: TGCGCCAGCAGCTTGGGTCAGATGTCTAACTATGGCTACACCTTC
CDR3: CASSLGQMSNYGYTF

J: TRBJ1-3
V: TRBV6-6
D: NA
size: few
DNA: TGTGCCAGCAGTTACGAGGGGTCGTCTGGAAACACCATATATTTT
CDR3: CASSYEGSSGNTIYF

J: TRBJ1-5
V: TRBV3-1
D: NA
size: few
DNA: TGTGCCAGCAGCCATGCCGACGGGAATCAGCCCCAGCATTTT
CDR3: CASSHADGNQPQHF

J: TRBJ1-3
V: TRBV5-4
D: TRBD1
size: NA
DNA: TGTGCCAGCGGCTTATCCGACAGGGGGACTGGAAACACCATATATTTT
CDR3: CASGLSDRGTGNTIYF

J: TRBJ1-6
V: TRBV3-1
D: NA
size: NA
DNA: TGTGCCAGCAGCCAAGGCCGTATGACCCTCCACTTT
CDR3: CASSQGRMTLHF

J: TRBJ2-7
V: TRBV20-1
D: NA
size: many
DNA: TGCAGTGCTAGGAACCAGGGGACCGCCTACGAGCAGTACTTC
CDR3: CSARNQGTAYEQYF

J: TRBJ2-5
V: TRBV18
D: NA
size: many
DNA: TGTGCCAGCTCACCACCGAGGATCCAGGCTAAGGAGACCCAGTACTTC
CDR3: CASSPPRIQAKETQYF

J: TRBJ2-5
V: TRBV7-6
D: TRBD2
size: many
DNA: TGTGCCAGCAGCTTAAGGGCTAGCGGGGGGGGAGAGACCCAGTACTTC
CDR3: CASSLRASGGGETQYF

J: TRBJ1-2
V: TRBV6-5
D: NA
size: NA
DNA: TGTGCCAGCAGTGTACAGGGAGGGAGGAGTGTCTATGGCTACACCTTC
CDR3: CASSVQGGRSVYGYTF

J: TRBJ2-7
V: TRBV6-5
D: TRBD1
size: many
DNA: TGTGCCAGCAGTCAAACAGGGGTAAGGAGCTCCTACGAGCAGTACTTC
CDR3: CASSQTGVRSSYEQYF

J: TRBJ2-7
V: TRBV5-4
D: TRBD2
size: NA
DNA: TGTGCCAGCAGCCCAGGAACTAGCGGGGGATTAAACTACGAGCAGTACTTC
CDR3: CASSPGTSGGLNYEQYF

J: TRBJ1-1
V: TRBV7-2
D: TRBD1
size: NA
DNA: TGTGCCAGCAGTTCTGGACAGGGGAAGTTGAACACTGAAGCTTTCTTT
CDR3: CASSSGQGKLNTEAFF

J: TRBJ2-7
V: TRBV12-3/TRBV12-4
D: NA
size: NA
DNA: TGTGCCAGCAGTTTCACTTCTGGCGGGGGCCCAGAGCAGTACTTC
CDR3: CASSFTSGGGPEQYF

J: TRBJ1-4
V: TRBV5-1
D: NA
size: NA
DNA: TGCGCCAGCAGCACCGGACTGCCGGCAGGTGAAAAACTGTTTTTT
CDR3: CASSTGLPAGEKLFF

J: TRBJ1-2
V: TRBV5-1
D: TRBD1
size: NA
DNA: TGCGCCAGCAGCTCCGGGACAGGGGCCGCTGGCTACACCTTC
CDR3: CASSSGTGAAGYTF

J: TRBJ2-7
V: TRBV7-2
D: NA
size: NA
DNA: TGTGCCAGCAGCTCAACTCAGGGACATGGTTACGAGCAGTACTTC
CDR3: CASSSTQGHGYEQYF

J: TRBJ2-7
V: TRBV7-9
D: NA
size: NA
DNA: TGTGCCAGCAGCTATCAAGCTGAGACCTACGAGCAGTACTTC
CDR3: CASSYQAETYEQYF

J: TRBJ1-2
V: TRBV7-2
D: TRBD1
size: few
DNA: TGTGCCAGCAGCCGGTGGACAGGAGCTAACTATGGCTACACCTTC
CDR3: CASSRWTGANYGYTF

J: TRBJ2-5
V: TRBV29-1
D: NA
size: NA
DNA: TGCAGCGCCCGAGGGGGGACAGTTCCTCAAGAGACCCAGTACTTC
CDR3: CSARGGTVPQETQYF

J: TRBJ1-2
V: TRBV15
D: NA
size: NA
DNA: TGTGCCACCAGCAGAGATGGGCAGTATGGCTACACCTTC
CDR3: CATSRDGQYGYTF

J: TRBJ1-6
V: TRBV7-2
D: NA
size: many
DNA: TGTGCCAGCAGCGTTAGGGGGGATTCACCCCTCCACTTT
CDR3: CASSVRGDSPLHF

J: TRBJ2-1
V: TRBV12-3/TRBV12-4
D: NA
size: many
DNA: TGTGCCTCCTCCCGGGGGGCGGGGTATTACAATGAGCAGTTCTTC
CDR3: CASSRGAGYYNEQFF

J: TRBJ2-7
V: TRBV5-3
D: NA
size: many
DNA: TGTGCCGGGACGACAAGGGCTAAGACCTACGAGCAGTACTTC
CDR3: CAGTTRAKTYEQYF

J: TRBJ2-3
V: TRBV12-3/TRBV12-4
D: TRBD1
size: NA
DNA: TGTGCCAGTAAAACAGGGGCGAACACAGATACGGAGTATTTT
CDR3: CASKTGANTDTEYF

J: TRBJ2-4
V: TRBV29-1
D: NA
size: many
DNA: TGCAGCGTTATAGACAGTTCCAATTCCAAAAACATTCAGTACTTC
CDR3: CSVIDSSNSKNIQYF

J: TRBJ2-7
V: TRBV5-8
D: TRBD1
size: many
DNA: TGTGCCAGCAGCCGAAAGACAGGGCTCTCCTACGAGCAGTACTTC
CDR3: CASSRKTGLSYEQYF